This paragraph covers one TCR beta chain sequence. Researchers took RNA transcripts and amplified the TCR beta CDR3 regions from them. Initially, a first-round RT-PCR of the TCR CDR3 employed the HTBI primer set. A single record per CDR3 protein comes from TCRdb applying MiXCR to the multiplex PCR reads. The sample yields about 350,000 distinct CDR3 sequences, approximately 14% seen once. The data are from a study of T cells in Graves' hyperthyroidism and ophthalmopathy. Trimming pared 4 bases from V and 2 bases from J, leaving 9 bases between. The germline V gene encodes CDR1 LNHDA and CDR2 SQIVND (reference sequence). This CDR3 spans 13 amino acids.

The source of this sequence is a woman aged 40 to 50 with Graves' ophthalmopathy. The sample comprised blood. The chain uses TRBV19 and TRBJ2-7; TRBD1 or TRBD2 may be the D gene (5 bases each). The CDR3 spells CASSTGRTYEQYF. CDR3 in DNA: TGTGCCAGTAGTACGGGACGGACCTACGAGCAGTACTTC. The complete variable domain, with remaining parts taken from reference TRBV19 and TRBJ2-7, reads DGGITQSPKYLFRKEGQNVTLSCEQNLNHDAMYWYRQDPGQGLRLIYYSQIVNDFQKGDIAEGYSVSREKKESFPLTVTSAQKNPTAFYLCASSTGRTYEQYFGPGTRLTVT.